These T cell receptor beta chains were read from a single sample in a study of blood T cell repertoires in COVID-19. Measured with immunoSEQ multiplex PCR; TCRdb has only the in-frame clones, and not every one. The table lists about 330,000 clones, more than 75% of them singletons. The sequenced material came from PBMCs or T cells enriched from blood (not recorded which). The receptor set was obtained from a woman under 40 who had recovered from COVID-19. Each CDR3 is given with its conserved first and last residue. Fields, in order: D gene, clone size, J gene, V gene, CDR3 protein, CDR3 DNA. A D gene is named only where the DNA matches it firmly. Only some rows state a clone size, as once, few, many or a class for expanded clones.

D: TRBD1
size: -
J: TRBJ1-2
V: TRBV6-2/TRBV6-3
CDR3: CASSWTGRDGYTF
DNA: TGTGCCAGCAGTTGGACAGGGAGGGATGGCTACACCTTC

D: TRBD1
size: -
J: TRBJ1-2
V: TRBV29-1
CDR3: CSVVIGQGERWDYTF
DNA: TGCAGCGTTGTGATCGGACAGGGGGAACGATGGGACTACACCTTC

D: TRBD2
size: -
J: TRBJ2-3
V: TRBV2
CDR3: CASRGLAGIADTQYF
DNA: TGTGCCAGCAGGGGACTAGCGGGGATAGCAGATACGCAGTATTTT

D: -
size: -
J: TRBJ1-1
V: TRBV28
CDR3: CACGNTEAFF
DNA: TGTGCCTGCGGGAACACTGAAGCTTTCTTT

D: -
size: -
J: TRBJ1-6
V: TRBV27
CDR3: CASSLRNRVSPLHF
DNA: TGTGCCAGCAGTTTACGCAACAGGGTTTCACCCCTCCACTTT

D: TRBD1
size: -
J: TRBJ1-2
V: TRBV5-1
CDR3: CASSLGTGSGGTNGYTF
DNA: TGCGCCAGCAGCTTGGGGACAGGGTCTGGAGGAACGAATGGCTACACCTTC

D: -
size: -
J: TRBJ1-2
V: TRBV19
CDR3: CASSRGERFGYTF
DNA: TGTGCCAGTAGTCGGGGAGAGAGGTTTGGCTACACCTTC

D: -
size: -
J: TRBJ2-2
V: TRBV4-2
CDR3: CASSQDVAENTGELFF
DNA: TGTGCCAGCAGCCAAGATGTCGCAGAAAACACCGGGGAGCTGTTTTTT

D: TRBD1
size: -
J: TRBJ1-3
V: TRBV28
CDR3: CASSLHRQGSGNTIYF
DNA: TGTGCCAGCAGTTTGCACCGACAGGGTAGTGGAAACACCATATATTTT

D: -
size: -
J: TRBJ1-3
V: TRBV28
CDR3: CASSPSLSPIRNTIYF
DNA: TGTGCCAGCAGCCCTAGCCTCTCGCCCATCAGAAACACCATATATTTT

D: TRBD2
size: -
J: TRBJ2-1
V: TRBV28
CDR3: CASRPGGGSYNEQFF
DNA: TGTGCCAGCAGGCCCGGGGGGGGGTCCTACAATGAGCAGTTCTTC

D: -
size: -
J: TRBJ2-7
V: TRBV7-2
CDR3: CASSLGLADGEQYF
DNA: TGTGCCAGCAGCTTAGGACTGGCCGACGGCGAGCAGTACTTC

D: -
size: -
J: TRBJ1-2
V: TRBV24-1
CDR3: CATSDGDRSYGYTF
DNA: TGTGCCACCAGTGACGGTGACAGGAGCTATGGCTACACCTTC

D: -
size: once
J: TRBJ2-2
V: TRBV28
CDR3: CASSTVLGAGELFF
DNA: TGTGCCAGCAGTACGGTGCTGGGAGCCGGGGAGCTGTTTTTT

D: TRBD2
size: once
J: TRBJ2-1
V: TRBV5-5
CDR3: CATTTSPGDNEQFF
DNA: TGTGCCACCACGACTAGCCCCGGAGACAATGAGCAGTTCTTC